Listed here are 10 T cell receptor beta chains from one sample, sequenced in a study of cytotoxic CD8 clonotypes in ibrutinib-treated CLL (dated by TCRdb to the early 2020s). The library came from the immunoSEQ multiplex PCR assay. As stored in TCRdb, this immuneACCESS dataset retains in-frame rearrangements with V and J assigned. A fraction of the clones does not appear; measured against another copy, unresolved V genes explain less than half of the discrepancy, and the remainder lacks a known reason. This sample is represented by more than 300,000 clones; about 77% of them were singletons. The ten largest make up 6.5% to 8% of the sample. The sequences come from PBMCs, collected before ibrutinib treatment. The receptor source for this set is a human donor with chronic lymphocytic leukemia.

The CDR3 protein is CASSPPSGSANEQFF. The CDR3, as DNA: TGTGCCAGCTCACCCCCCAGCGGGAGTGCCAATGAGCAGTTCTTC. The V and J genes are TRBV18 and TRBJ2-1; 8 bases line up with TRBD2. The germline V gene has CDR1 KGHSH and CDR2 LQKENI. Trimming cost V 3 bases and J 6 bases; bases outside gene matches: 7. This CDR3 contains 15 residues. The entire variable domain, with the rest obtained from reference TRBV18 and TRBJ2-1, is as follows: NAGVMQNPRHLVRRRGQEARLRCSPMKGHSHVYWYRQLPEEGLKFMVYLQKENIIDESGMPKERFSAEFPKEGPSILRIQQVVRGDSAAYFCASSPPSGSANEQFFGPGTRLTVL.

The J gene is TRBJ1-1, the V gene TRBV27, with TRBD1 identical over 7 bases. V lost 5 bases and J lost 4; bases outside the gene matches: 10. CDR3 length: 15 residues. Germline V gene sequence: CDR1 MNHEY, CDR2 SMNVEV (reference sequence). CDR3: CASSLRQGQSTEAFF. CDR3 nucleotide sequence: TGTGCCAGCAGTCTACGACAGGGTCAGAGCACTGAAGCTTTCTTT.

For the CDR3, the DNA is TGTGCCATACATCCTGGGGGACTAGCAGCATATAGTGAGCAGTTCTTC. This sequence encodes CAIHPGGLAAYSEQFF. The chain couples TRBV10-3 to TRBJ2-1; 9 bases agree with TRBD2. This CDR3 region has 16 residues. The germline CDR1 and CDR2 sequences are ENHRY and SYGVKD. With V trimmed by 9 bases and J by 9 bases, 18 bases remained unmatched.

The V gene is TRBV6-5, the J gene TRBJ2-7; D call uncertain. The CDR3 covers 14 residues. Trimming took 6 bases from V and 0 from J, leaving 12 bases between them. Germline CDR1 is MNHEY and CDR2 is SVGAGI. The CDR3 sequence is CASRITGSSYEQYF. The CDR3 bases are TGTGCCAGCAGAATCACGGGCAGCTCCTACGAGCAGTACTTC.

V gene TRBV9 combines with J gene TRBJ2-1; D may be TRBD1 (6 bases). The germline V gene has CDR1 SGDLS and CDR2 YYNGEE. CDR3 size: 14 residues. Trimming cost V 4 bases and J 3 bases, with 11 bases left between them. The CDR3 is CASSLLDSYNEQFF. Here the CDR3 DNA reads TGTGCCAGCAGCCTCCTGGACAGCTACAATGAGCAGTTCTTC. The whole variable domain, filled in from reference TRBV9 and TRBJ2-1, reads DSGVTQTPKHLITATGQRVTLRCSPRSGDLSVYWYQQSLDQGLQFLIQYYNGEERAKGNILERFSAQQFPDLHSELNLSSLELGDSALYFCASSLLDSYNEQFFGPGTRLTVL.

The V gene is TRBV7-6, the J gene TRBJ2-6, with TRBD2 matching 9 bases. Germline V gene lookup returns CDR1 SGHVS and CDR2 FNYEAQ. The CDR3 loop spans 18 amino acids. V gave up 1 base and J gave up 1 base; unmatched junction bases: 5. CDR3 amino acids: CASSLVAGGNSGANVLTF. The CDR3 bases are TGTGCCAGCAGCTTAGTTGCGGGAGGGAATTCTGGGGCCAACGTCCTGACTTTC.

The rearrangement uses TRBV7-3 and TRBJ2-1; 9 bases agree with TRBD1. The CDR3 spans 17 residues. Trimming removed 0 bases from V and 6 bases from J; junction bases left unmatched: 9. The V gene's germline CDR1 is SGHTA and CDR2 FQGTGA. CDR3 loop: CASSLTLGTGSRNEQFF. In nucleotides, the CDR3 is TGTGCCAGCAGCTTAACCTTAGGGACAGGGTCCCGCAATGAGCAGTTCTTC.

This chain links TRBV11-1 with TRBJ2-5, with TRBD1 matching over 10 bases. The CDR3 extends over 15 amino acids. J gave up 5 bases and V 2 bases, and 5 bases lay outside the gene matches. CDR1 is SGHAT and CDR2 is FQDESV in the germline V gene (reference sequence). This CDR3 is CASSLPGQGRETQYF. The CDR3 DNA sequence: TGTGCCAGCAGCTTACCGGGACAGGGGAGGGAGACCCAGTACTTC. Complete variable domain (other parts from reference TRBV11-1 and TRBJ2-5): EAEVAQSPRYKITEKSQAVAFWCDPISGHATLYWYRQILGQGPELLVQFQDESVVDDSQLPKDRFSAERLKGVDSTLKIQPAELGDSAMYLCASSLPGQGRETQYFGPGTRLLVL.

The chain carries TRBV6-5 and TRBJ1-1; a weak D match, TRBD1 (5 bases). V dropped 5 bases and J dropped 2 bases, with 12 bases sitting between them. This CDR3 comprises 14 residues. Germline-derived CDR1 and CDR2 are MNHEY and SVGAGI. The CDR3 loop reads CASSKGRRNTEAFF. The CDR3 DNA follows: TGTGCCAGCAGTAAGGGACGCCGAAACACTGAAGCTTTCTTT.

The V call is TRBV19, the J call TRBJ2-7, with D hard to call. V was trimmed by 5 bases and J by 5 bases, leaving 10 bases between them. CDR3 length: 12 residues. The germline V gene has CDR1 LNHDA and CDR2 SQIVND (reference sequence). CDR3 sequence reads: CASSSSLDEQYF. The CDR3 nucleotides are TGTGCCAGTAGTTCTAGTCTCGACGAGCAGTACTTC.